Following are 17 T cell receptor beta chains from one sample sequenced in a study of OX40 agonist ivuxolimab in advanced cancers. Profiling relied on immunoSEQ multiplex PCR, and the TCRdb table lists in-frame clones only, not all of them. The table has tens of thousands of clones, 80% to 95% seen once. The sample in question was CD4+ or CD8+ T cells sorted from blood, obtained in a trial of the OX40 agonist ivuxolimab. The receptor set was obtained from an adult with an advanced solid tumor such as melanoma, head and neck, liver or kidney cancer.

The chain combines TRBV5-4 with TRBJ2-5; 7 positions match TRBD2. With 0 bases clipped from V and 4 bases from J, the junction kept 6 bases outside the gene matches. Germline V gene sequence: CDR1 SGHNT, CDR2 YYREEE (reference sequence). This CDR3 comprises 15 residues. The CDR3 nucleotides are TGTGCCAGCAGCTTGGTGGCTAGCGGTTCAGAGACCCAGTACTTC. Protein sequence: CASSLVASGSETQYF.

The V call is TRBV19, the J call TRBJ1-5, with TRBD1 as a possible D gene (6 bases). The V gene lost 7 bases and the J gene lost 0 bases, with 13 bases spanning the gap. The CDR3 has 15 residues. The germline V gene encodes CDR1 LNHDA and CDR2 SQIVND (reference sequence). CDR3: CASIGGANSNQPQHF. The CDR3 DNA reads TGTGCCAGTATCGGGGGGGCTAATAGCAATCAGCCCCAGCATTTT.

This chain uses TRBV6-4 with TRBJ1-1; D may be TRBD1 (5 bases). The CDR3 is 16 residues long. Germline V gene data show CDR1 as MRHNA and CDR2 as SNTAGT. The ends were cut back, 2 bases at V and 3 bases at J, with 16 bases in the middle. CDR3 amino acids: CASSDPRPGGDTEAFF. The CDR3 DNA sequence: TGTGCCAGCAGTGACCCCCGACCCGGAGGGGACACTGAAGCTTTCTTT.

V is TRBV28 and J is TRBJ2-2; 7 nucleotides line up with TRBD2. The V and J ends lost 3 bases and 6 bases, in that order; junction bases with no gene match: 10. This CDR3 region has 16 residues. Germline loops: CDR1 MDHEN, CDR2 SYDVKM. The CDR3 reads CASSFLGRAMAGELFF. The CDR3 nucleotides read TGTGCCAGCAGTTTTTTAGGGAGGGCGATGGCCGGGGAGCTGTTTTTT.

This chain uses TRBV6-1 with TRBJ2-3; D ambiguous. CDR1 is MNHNS, CDR2 SASEGT, per germline. This CDR3 contains 13 residues. V was trimmed by 6 bases and J by 2 bases, leaving 9 bases between them. Here the CDR3 reads CASRPGLTDTQYF. The DNA of the CDR3 is TGTGCCAGCAGACCCGGGCTCACAGATACGCAGTATTTT.

CDR3 sequence (DNA): TGTGCCAGCACCCAGTCCCAGGGGGGAGGAGGGACAGATACGCAGTATTTT. Amino acid sequence: CASTQSQGGGGTDTQYF. The V and J genes are TRBV2 and TRBJ2-3; maybe TRBD1 (7 bases). The germline V gene encodes CDR1 SNHLY and CDR2 FYNNEI. The CDR3 contains 17 residues. Trimming pared 7 bases from V and 3 bases from J, leaving 23 bases between. The full variable domain, its missing parts supplied by reference TRBV2 and TRBJ2-3, is EPEVTQTPSHQVTQMGQEVILRCVPISNHLYFYWYRQILGQKVEFLVSFYNNEISEKSEIFDDQFSVERPDGSNFTLKIRSTKLEDSAMYFCASTQSQGGGGTDTQYFGPGTRLTVL.

V usage is TRBV23-1 and J usage is TRBJ2-2; TRBD2 is a possible D gene (5 bases). TRBV23-1 is an open reading frame whose function is uncertain. This CDR3 region has 15 residues. The ends were cut back, 1 base at V and 9 bases at J, with 15 bases in the middle. The CDR3 loop reads CASSQYSVLSRELFF. The CDR3 DNA sequence: TGCGCCAGCAGTCAATATAGCGTTCTTAGCAGGGAGCTGTTTTTT.

This clone showed up just once. The chain joins TRBV27 to TRBJ2-3; tentatively, D is TRBD1 (5 bases). CDR1 is MNHEY, CDR2 SMNVEV, per germline (reference sequence). The CDR3 contains 14 residues. V shed 5 bases and J shed 2 bases, with 11 bases lying between them. CDR3 protein: CASSPRQTTDTQYF. Here the CDR3 DNA reads TGTGCCAGCAGTCCTCGACAGACCACAGATACGCAGTATTTT.

V gene TRBV5-4 combines with J gene TRBJ2-7, with 12 nucleotides matching TRBD2. This CDR3 is built from 14 residues. With V trimmed by 4 bases and J by 8 bases, 7 bases remained unmatched. CDR1 is SGHNT, CDR2 YYREEE, per germline (reference sequence). The CDR3 DNA follows: TGTGCCAGCAGCAGATGGACTAGCGGGAAAAAGCAGTACTTC. Translation gives CASSRWTSGKKQYF.

The rearrangement links TRBV6-7 to TRBJ2-3; D possibly uses TRBD1 or TRBD2 (5 bases each). TRBV6-7 is filed as an ORF, its function uncertain. The V end lost 0 bases, the J end lost 4 bases, and 8 bases lay between the germline ends. There are 14 residues in the CDR3. The CDR3 loop reads CASSYSGVADTQYF. CDR3 coding DNA: TGTGCCAGCAGTTACTCGGGGGTAGCAGATACGCAGTATTTT.

V usage is TRBV7-3 and J usage is TRBJ2-3, with D uncertain. The CDR3 runs 15 residues. The V and J ends lost 5 bases and 2 bases respectively, with 14 bases between them. Germline CDR1 and CDR2: SGHTA and FQGTGA. The CDR3 DNA is TGTGCCAGCAGCCCTCGTCCGGCTCCCACAGATACGCAGTATTTT. It encodes CASSPRPAPTDTQYF. Full variable domain (missing parts from reference TRBV7-3 and TRBJ2-3): GAGVSQTPSNKVTEKGKYVELRCDPISGHTALYWYRQSLGQGPEFLIYFQGTGAADDSGLPNDRFFAVRPEGSVSTLKIQRTERGDSAVYLCASSPRPAPTDTQYFGPGTRLTVL.

In this sample, this clone turned up a few times. The chain has TRBV19 and TRBJ2-2; D remains unclear. CDR1 is LNHDA and CDR2 is SQIVND in the germline V gene (reference sequence). The CDR3 has 16 residues. V lost 2 bases and J lost 1, with 11 bases in between. The DNA for the CDR3 is TGTGCCAGTAGTATATTAAGAACTCTGAACACCGGGGAGCTGTTTTTT. Translation gives CASSILRTLNTGELFF.

The V and J genes are TRBV7-9 and TRBJ1-1, with D unresolved. The germline CDR1 and CDR2 sequences are SEHNR and FQNEAQ (reference sequence). The CDR3 runs to 13 residues. Trimming took off 4 bases at V and 1 base at J, with 7 bases between the two ends. CDR3 region: CASSSSRNTEAFF. The CDR3 DNA follows: TGTGCCAGCAGCTCCTCTAGGAACACTGAAGCTTTCTTT.

The chain recombines TRBV19 with TRBJ2-3, with 8 bases aligning to TRBD1. The CDR3 has 15 amino acids. Looked up from germline, CDR1 is LNHDA and CDR2 is SQIVND (reference sequence). Trimming took 2 bases from V and 1 from J; bases not matched to a gene: 2. CDR3 DNA: TGTGCCAGTAGTATAACAGGGGGAGGCACAGATACGCAGTATTTT. Protein sequence: CASSITGGGTDTQYF.

This chain links TRBV28 with TRBJ1-1, with D tentatively TRBD1 (5 bases). The length of the CDR3 is 14 residues. The V and J ends lost 2 bases and 0 bases respectively, with 7 bases between them. Germline assignment: CDR1 MDHEN and CDR2 SYDVKM. The CDR3 loop is CASSLQGMNTEAFF. Written as DNA, the CDR3 is TGTGCCAGCAGTTTACAGGGTATGAACACTGAAGCTTTCTTT.

V gene TRBV6-5 combines with J gene TRBJ1-3, with D unclear. CDR1 MNHEY and CDR2 SVGAGI come from the germline V gene. The CDR3 spans 14 residues. The V end was cut by 10 bases, the J end by 2 bases, with 15 bases between. The chain's CDR3 is CATKLGIAGNTIYF. DNA of the CDR3: TGTGCCACCAAACTAGGGATCGCTGGAAACACCATATATTTT.

As to this clone: Other DNA sequences of this sample code for an identical CDR3. This chain connects TRBV5-1 to TRBJ2-3; D is uncertain. Trimming removed 5 bases at V and 2 bases at J, with 9 bases between. The CDR3 length is 13 residues. CDR1 and CDR2 (germline): SGHRS, YFSETQ. The CDR3 spells CASRTVSTDTQYF. CDR3 coding DNA: TGCGCCAGCAGGACTGTCTCCACAGATACGCAGTATTTT.